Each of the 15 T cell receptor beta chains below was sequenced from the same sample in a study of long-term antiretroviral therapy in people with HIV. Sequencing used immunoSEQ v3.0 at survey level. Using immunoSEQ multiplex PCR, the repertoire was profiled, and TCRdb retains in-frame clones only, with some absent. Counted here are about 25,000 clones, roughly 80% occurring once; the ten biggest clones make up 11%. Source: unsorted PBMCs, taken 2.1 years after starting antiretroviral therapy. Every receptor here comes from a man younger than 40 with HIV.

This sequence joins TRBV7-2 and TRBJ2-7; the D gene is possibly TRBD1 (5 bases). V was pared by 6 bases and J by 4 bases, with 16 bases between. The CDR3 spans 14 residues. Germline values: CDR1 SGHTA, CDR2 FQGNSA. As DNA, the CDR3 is TGTGCCAGCAGTCCCTCAGCAGGGTGGTACGAGCAGTACTTC. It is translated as CASSPSAGWYEQYF.

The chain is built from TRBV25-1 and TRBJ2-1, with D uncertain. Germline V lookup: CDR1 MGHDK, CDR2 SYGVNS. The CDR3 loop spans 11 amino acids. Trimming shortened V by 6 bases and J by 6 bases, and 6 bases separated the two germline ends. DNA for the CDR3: TGTGCCAGCAGGGATGCCAATGAGCAGTTCTTC. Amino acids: CASRDANEQFF.

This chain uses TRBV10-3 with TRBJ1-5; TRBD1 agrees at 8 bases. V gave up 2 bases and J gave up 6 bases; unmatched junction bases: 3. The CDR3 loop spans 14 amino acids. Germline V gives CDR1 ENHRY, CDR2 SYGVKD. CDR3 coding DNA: TGTGCCATCAGTGAGACAGGGGGAAGTCAGCCCCAGCATTTT. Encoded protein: CAISETGGSQPQHF.

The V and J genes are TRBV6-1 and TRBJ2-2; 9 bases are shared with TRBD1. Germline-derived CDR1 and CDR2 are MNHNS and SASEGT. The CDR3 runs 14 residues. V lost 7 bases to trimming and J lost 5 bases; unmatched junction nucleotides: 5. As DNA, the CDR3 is TGTGCCAGCAAGCGGACAGGGGAGACCGGGGAGCTGTTTTTT. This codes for CASKRTGETGELFF.

The CDR3 DNA follows: TGTGCCAGCAGCGTAGCCGGGACTAGCGGGCTGCTCTCCTACAATGAGCAGTTCTTC. This sequence encodes CASSVAGTSGLLSYNEQFF. V usage is TRBV9 and J usage is TRBJ2-1, with 12 positions matching TRBD2. Germline-derived CDR1 and CDR2 are SGDLS and YYNGEE. J gave up 0 bases and V 0 bases, and 7 bases lay outside the gene matches. The CDR3 contains 19 residues.

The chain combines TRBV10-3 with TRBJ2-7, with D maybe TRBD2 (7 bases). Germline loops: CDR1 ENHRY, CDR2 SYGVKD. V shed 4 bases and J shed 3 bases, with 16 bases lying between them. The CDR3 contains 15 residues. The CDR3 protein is CAISVEERDNYEQYF. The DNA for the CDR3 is TGTGCCATCAGTGTAGAAGAGCGGGACAACTACGAGCAGTACTTC.

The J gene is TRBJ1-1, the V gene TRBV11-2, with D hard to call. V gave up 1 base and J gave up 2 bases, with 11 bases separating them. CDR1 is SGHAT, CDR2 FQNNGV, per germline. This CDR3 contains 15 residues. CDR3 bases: TGTGCCAGCAGCTTAGTAGGCGGCATCAACACTGAAGCTTTCTTT. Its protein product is CASSLVGGINTEAFF.

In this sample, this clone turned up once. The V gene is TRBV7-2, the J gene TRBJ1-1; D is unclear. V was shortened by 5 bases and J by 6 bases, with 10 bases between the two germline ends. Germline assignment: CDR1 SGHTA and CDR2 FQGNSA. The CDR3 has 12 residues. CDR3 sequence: CASSPTMAEAFF. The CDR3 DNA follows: TGTGCCAGCAGCCCGACTATGGCTGAAGCTTTCTTT.

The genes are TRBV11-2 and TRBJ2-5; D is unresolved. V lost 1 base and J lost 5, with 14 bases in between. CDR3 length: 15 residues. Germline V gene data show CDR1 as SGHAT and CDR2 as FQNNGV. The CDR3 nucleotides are TGTGCCAGCAGCTTAGTTGGGCCCCAGGCGGAGACCCAGTACTTC. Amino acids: CASSLVGPQAETQYF. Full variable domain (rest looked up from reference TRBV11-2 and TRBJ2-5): EAGVAQSPRYKIIEKRQSVAFWCNPISGHATLYWYQQILGQGPKLLIQFQNNGVVDDSQLPKDRFSAERLKGVDSTLKIQPAKLEDSAVYLCASSLVGPQAETQYFGPGTRLLVL.

This CDR3 reads CASSPGQGVAGELFF. The CDR3 DNA sequence: TGTGCCAGCAGCCCGGGACAGGGGGTCGCCGGGGAGCTGTTTTTT. This chain uses TRBV14 with TRBJ2-2, with 11 bases fitting TRBD1. Unmatched junction bases numbered 4, after V lost 4 bases and J lost 6 bases. CDR1 and CDR2 (germline): SGHDN, FVKESK. This CDR3 contains 15 residues.

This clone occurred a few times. The CDR3 protein is CASSLLGLSYEQYF. The CDR3 DNA reads TGTGCCAGCAGCTTATTGGGGCTCTCCTACGAGCAGTACTTC. The chain uses TRBV11-1 and TRBJ2-7, with D maybe TRBD1 (5 bases). The CDR3 totals 14 residues. Trimming removed 2 bases from V and 0 bases from J, with 8 bases in between. CDR1 is SGHAT, CDR2 FQDESV, per germline (reference sequence).

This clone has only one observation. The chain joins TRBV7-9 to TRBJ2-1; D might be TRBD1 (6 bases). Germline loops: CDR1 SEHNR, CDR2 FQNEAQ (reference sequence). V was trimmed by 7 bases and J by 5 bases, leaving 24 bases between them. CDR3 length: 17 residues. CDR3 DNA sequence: TGTGCCAGCATCCCCCGCACGGCCGGGACATCCGACAATGAGCAGTTCTTC. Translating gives CASIPRTAGTSDNEQFF.

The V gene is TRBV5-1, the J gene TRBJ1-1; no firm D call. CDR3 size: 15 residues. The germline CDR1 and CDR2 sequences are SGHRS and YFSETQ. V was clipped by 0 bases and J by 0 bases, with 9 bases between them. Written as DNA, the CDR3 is TGCGCCAGCAGCTTGGCCGCCAGAATGAACACTGAAGCTTTCTTT. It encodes CASSLAARMNTEAFF.

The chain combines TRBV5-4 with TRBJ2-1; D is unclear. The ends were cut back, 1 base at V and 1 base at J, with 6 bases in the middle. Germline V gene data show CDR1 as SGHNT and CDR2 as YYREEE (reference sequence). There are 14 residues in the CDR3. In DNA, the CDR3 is TGTGCCAGCAGCTTGTCCCGGTCCTACAATGAGCAGTTCTTC. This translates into CASSLSRSYNEQFF.

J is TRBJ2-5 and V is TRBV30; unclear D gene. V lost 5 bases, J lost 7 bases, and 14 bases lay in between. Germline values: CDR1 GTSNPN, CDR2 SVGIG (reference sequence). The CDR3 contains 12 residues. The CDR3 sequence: CAWDARRATQYF. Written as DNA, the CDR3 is TGTGCCTGGGACGCGCGGCGAGCGACCCAGTACTTC.